The 17 T cell receptor beta chains below were found in one sample sequenced in a study of cytomegalovirus exposure and HLA in healthy donors. With 60 Vbeta and 13 Jbeta primers, the PCR was carried out. The table came from immunoSEQ multiplex PCR; TCRdb's copy has only in-frame clones and leaves some out. The table includes about 120,000 clones, 60% to 80% detected once. Sequenced material: PBMCs. The receptors come from a man under 40 in good health and CMV-seronegative.

The J gene is TRBJ1-3, the V gene TRBV28, with D perhaps matching TRBD1 (6 bases). CDR3 size: 16 residues. V lost 6 bases, J lost 6 bases, and 21 bases lay in between. Germline CDR1 reads MDHEN; CDR2 reads SYDVKM. CDR3: CASSPAWGQQKNTIYF. As DNA, the CDR3 is TGTGCCAGCAGCCCGGCGTGGGGGCAGCAAAAAAACACCATATATTTT.

Turning to this clone: An end of the junction does not agree with germline; a read error may underlie this. The same CDR3 also results from other DNA sequences found in this sample. The chain joins TRBV5-1 to TRBJ2-7, with D possibly being TRBD1 (5 bases). Germline V gene lookup returns CDR1 SGHRS and CDR2 YFSETQ. CDR3 length: 13 residues. CDR3 amino acids: CASSSRDSYEQYF. CDR3 bases: TGTGCCAGCAGCTCCAGGGACTCCTACGAGCAGTACTTC. Based on the CDR3 plus reference TRBV5-1 and TRBJ2-7, the full variable domain is KAGVTQTPRYLIKTRGQQVTLSCSPISGHRSVSWYQQTPGQGLQFLFEYFSETQRNKGNFPGRFSGRQFSNSRSEMNVSTLELGDSALYLCASSSRDSYEQYFGPGTRLTVT.

CDR3: CSVERNGVLNTEAFF. CDR3 bases: TGCAGCGTTGAGAGGAACGGGGTCCTGAACACTGAAGCTTTCTTT. This chain connects TRBV29-1 to TRBJ1-1, with D hard to call. This CDR3 contains 15 residues. Trimming left V 3 bases short and J 0 bases short, with 14 bases between. Per germline, CDR1 SQVTM and CDR2 ANQGSEA. The full variable domain, rest sourced from reference TRBV29-1 and TRBJ1-1, is SAVISQKPSRDICQRGTSLTIQCQVDSQVTMMFWYRQQPGQSLTLIATANQGSEATYESGFVIDKFPISRPNLTFSTLTVSNMSPEDSSIYLCSVERNGVLNTEAFFGQGTRLTVV.

This CDR3 is CASSLALAVTDTQYF. CDR3 DNA sequence: TGTGCCAGCAGCTTGGCTCTAGCCGTCACAGATACGCAGTATTTT. The rearrangement uses TRBV5-4 and TRBJ2-3; D is possibly TRBD2 (5 bases). The germline gives CDR1 SGHNT, CDR2 YYREEE (reference sequence). This CDR3 is built from 15 residues. Trimming took 0 bases from V and 2 from J, leaving 10 bases between them.

V gene TRBV2 combines with J gene TRBJ1-1; 7 nucleotides align to TRBD1. This CDR3 region has 15 residues. The V gene end was trimmed by 5 bases and the J gene end by 0 bases; junction bases not matched to a gene: 6. Germline-derived CDR1 and CDR2 are SNHLY and FYNNEI. The CDR3 DNA sequence: TGTGCCAGCAGTAAGAGAGGACAGGTGAACACTGAAGCTTTCTTT. Translated, it gives CASSKRGQVNTEAFF.

This chain connects TRBV6-5 to TRBJ2-7, with 9 bases identical to TRBD1. Germline V gene lookup returns CDR1 MNHEY and CDR2 SVGAGI. The length of the CDR3 is 15 residues. V shed 5 bases and J 5 bases; nucleotides not matched to a gene: 10. The CDR3 bases are TGTGCCAGCAGTAGAGCCGGGACAGGGTTCCACGAGCAGTACTTC. Translation gives CASSRAGTGFHEQYF.

The chain joins TRBV9 to TRBJ1-3; 7 bases align to TRBD1. This CDR3 is built from 15 residues. CDR1 is SGDLS and CDR2 is YYNGEE in the germline V gene. With V trimmed by 0 bases and J by 2 bases, 2 bases remained unmatched. The CDR3 reads CASSVGQGAGNTIYF. The DNA of the CDR3 is TGTGCCAGCAGCGTAGGTCAGGGGGCTGGAAACACCATATATTTT.

This chain links TRBV4-3 with TRBJ1-6; 7 bases are a match to TRBD1. The CDR3 is 16 residues long. J gave up 10 bases and V 1 base, and 10 bases lay outside the gene matches. Germline V gene lookup returns CDR1 LGHNA and CDR2 YSLEER. The CDR3 DNA sequence: TGCGCCAGCAGCCAAGCTGACAGGGACGGCAGCTCACCCCTCCACTTT. This codes for CASSQADRDGSSPLHF.

The genes are TRBV6-5 and TRBJ2-1; D possibly corresponds to TRBD2 (5 bases). Looked up from germline, CDR1 is MNHEY and CDR2 is SVGAGI. The CDR3 is 15 residues long. Deletions cut 5 bases from V and 7 bases from J, with 18 bases between. This chain's CDR3 is CASSTPDLDTNEQFF. The DNA of the CDR3 is TGTGCCAGCAGTACACCGGACTTAGATACAAATGAGCAGTTCTTC.

The V call is TRBV27, the J call TRBJ2-2, with 8 positions matching TRBD1. V trimming: 8 bases; J trimming: 1 base; junction bases outside the gene matches: 3. Germline V gives CDR1 MNHEY, CDR2 SMNVEV (reference sequence). This CDR3 is 14 amino acids long. CDR3 sequence (DNA): TGTGCCAGCGCCGGGACAGGGAACACCGGGGAGCTGTTTTTT. Its protein product is CASAGTGNTGELFF.

V and J are TRBV7-2 and TRBJ2-1; D is possibly TRBD2 (7 bases). The CDR3 runs 18 residues. CDR1 SGHTA and CDR2 FQGNSA come from the germline V gene. The ends were cut back, 1 base at V and 8 bases at J, with 24 bases in the middle. CDR3 bases: TGTGCCAGCAGCTTAGGTGTTTTAGGGGGGGGCCTTGCAGATGAGCAGTTCTTC. Its protein product is CASSLGVLGGGLADEQFF.

The rearrangement links TRBV7-9 to TRBJ2-4; D might be TRBD1 (5 bases). The CDR3 extends over 15 amino acids. Looked up from germline, CDR1 is SEHNR and CDR2 is FQNEAQ (reference sequence). Trimming cost V 5 bases and J 0 bases, with 11 bases left between them. CDR3: CASSRKTVAKNIQYF. As DNA, the CDR3 is TGTGCCAGCAGCCGAAAGACAGTAGCCAAAAACATTCAGTACTTC. Full variable domain (missing parts from reference TRBV7-9 and TRBJ2-4): DTGVSQNPRHKITKRGQNVTFRCDPISEHNRLYWYRQTLGQGPEFLTYFQNEAQLEKSRLLSDRFSAERPKGSFSTLEIQRTEQGDSAMYLCASSRKTVAKNIQYFGAGTRLSVL.

The chain has TRBV5-8 and TRBJ2-5; D is possibly TRBD1 (5 bases). Between the trimmed V and J ends, which lost 4 bases and 5 bases, there was a span of 18 bases. The germline V gene has CDR1 SGHTS and CDR2 YDEGEE. CDR3 length: 15 residues. The CDR3 loop is CASSRGPAGIETQYF. The DNA of the CDR3 is TGTGCCAGCAGCCGCGGACCGGCAGGGATTGAGACCCAGTACTTC.

This chain uses TRBV6-5 with TRBJ1-5, with 8 bases aligning to TRBD1. The junction had 3 bases not matched to a gene; V was cut back by 5 bases and J by 6 bases. The CDR3 sequence is 13 residues long. The germline gives CDR1 MNHEY, CDR2 SVGAGI. The CDR3 nucleotides read TGTGCCAGCAGTCCGACAGGGGTTCAGCCCCAGCATTTT. The encoded protein is CASSPTGVQPQHF.

CDR3 DNA: TGTGCCAGTAGTCCGATCCGGGGACAGAGCTACGAGCAGTACTTC. It codes for CASSPIRGQSYEQYF. The gene calls are TRBV19 and TRBJ2-7, with TRBD1 matching 7 bases. Germline CDR1 and CDR2: LNHDA and SQIVND (reference sequence). The CDR3 length is 15 residues. Trimming took 5 bases from V and 3 from J; bases not matched to a gene: 10.

This chain uses TRBV5-6 with TRBJ2-2; D gene uncertain. The germline CDR1 and CDR2 sequences are SGHDT and YYEEEE. Deletions cut 3 bases from V and 3 bases from J, with 15 bases between. The CDR3 contains 16 residues. DNA for the CDR3: TGTGCCAGCAGCTCCTCACAGATGCTGTACACCGGGGAGCTGTTTTTT. Translation: CASSSSQMLYTGELFF.

V usage is TRBV15 and J usage is TRBJ1-1; a possible D gene is TRBD1 (6 bases). CDR1 and CDR2 from the germline V gene are LNHNV and YYDKDF (reference sequence). V lost 3 bases and J 1 base, leaving 12 bases between the germline ends. The CDR3 contains 15 residues. CDR3 region: CATSSYQGWNTEAFF. The CDR3 DNA reads as TGTGCCACCAGCAGTTACCAGGGGTGGAACACTGAAGCTTTCTTT. The whole variable domain, filled in from reference TRBV15 and TRBJ1-1, reads DAMVIQNPRYQVTQFGKPVTLSCSQTLNHNVMYWYQQKSSQAPKLLFHYYDKDFNNEADTPDNFQSRRPNTSFCFLDIRSPGLGDTAMYLCATSSYQGWNTEAFFGQGTRLTVV.